The present T cell receptor (beta chain) was sequenced within a study of T-cell memory formation after mild COVID-19. Study overall: For the most part, TCR clusters were specific to one donor. Study-level points and caveats: Mainly CM and EM harbored the contracting CD4+ clones; mainly EMRA harbored the CD8+ ones. Pre-infection memory showed some responding clones, and this suggested that cross-reactive memory joined.

Worth noting for this clonotype: Its specificity is not known.

Constant-segment primers served in 5'RACE that generated TCR alpha and TCR beta cDNA libraries bearing sample barcodes and UMIs. One entry per CDR3 protein results from TCRdb running MiXCR on the 5' RACE reads. The sample records under 250,000 distinct CDR3 sequences, roughly 15% being singletons. The length of the CDR3 is 14 residues. Germline CDR1 and CDR2: LGHNA and YNFKEQ. Trimming left V 0 bases short and J 1 base short, with 6 bases between. The sequencing input was PBMCs or a T cell subset sorted from them (not recorded which). The genes are TRBV4-2 and TRBJ1-1; no firm D call. This sequence was found in an adult woman who had mild COVID-19 (a few samples of this study predate the infection). Cell type and time point are not known. DNA for the CDR3: TGTGCCAGCAGCCAAGATGGGGAGAACACTGAAGCTTTCTTT. Protein: CASSQDGENTEAFF.